The 10 T cell receptor beta chains below come from one sample, sequenced in a study of hypomethylating agent response in myelodysplastic syndrome. The assay was immunoSEQ multiplex PCR, and TCRdb's table has in-frame clones only and misses some. The sample has around 5,000 clones, about 81% seen once. The sequences come from bone marrow, collected before or after starting hypomethylating agent treatment for myelodysplastic syndrome (not recorded which). The receptor set was obtained from a human donor with myelodysplastic syndrome.

The J gene is TRBJ1-6, the V gene TRBV19, with unresolved D. The V end was cut by 5 bases, the J end by 6 bases, with 8 bases between. Germline V gives CDR1 LNHDA, CDR2 SQIVND (reference sequence). This CDR3 is built from 13 residues. CDR3 DNA sequence: TGTGCCAGTAGTGAGACCTCTAATTCACCCCTCCACTTT. Its translation is CASSETSNSPLHF. Based on the CDR3 plus reference TRBV19 and TRBJ1-6, the full variable domain is DGGITQSPKYLFRKEGQNVTLSCEQNLNHDAMYWYRQDPGQGLRLIYYSQIVNDFQKGDIAEGYSVSREKKESFPLTVTSAQKNPTAFYLCASSETSNSPLHFGNGTRLTVT.

The table lists this clone with a few counts. The chain links TRBV14 to TRBJ2-5; no definite D call. V lost 4 bases and J lost 7, with 7 bases in between. The CDR3 is made up of 11 amino acids. Per the germline V gene, CDR1 is SGHDN and CDR2 is FVKESK. The CDR3 DNA is TGTGCCAGCAGCCGGTACGGGACCCAGTACTTC. Residues: CASSRYGTQYF.

CDR3 residues: CASSPVLAGGLTLAKNIQYF. As DNA, the CDR3 is TGTGCCAGCTCACCAGTCCTAGCGGGGGGCCTGACCCTAGCCAAAAACATTCAGTACTTC. The rearrangement links TRBV18 to TRBJ2-4; 11 bases fit TRBD2. Looked up from germline, CDR1 is KGHSH and CDR2 is LQKENI. CDR3 size: 20 residues. V gave up 2 bases and J gave up 0 bases; unmatched junction bases: 12.

The CDR3 DNA is TGTGCCAGCAGCGTAGAGGGGACAGGGGGCGGAGAGACCCAGTACTTC. This gives the protein CASSVEGTGGGETQYF. The genes are TRBV9 and TRBJ2-5; 12 bases agree with TRBD1. CDR1 and CDR2 from the germline V gene are SGDLS and YYNGEE. The CDR3 length is 16 residues. With 0 bases clipped from V and 4 bases from J, the junction kept 4 bases outside the gene matches.

J is TRBJ1-2 and V is TRBV19; the match to TRBD1 covers 8 bases. The V segment lost 6 bases and the J segment 6 bases; nucleotides outside the gene matches: 9. The CDR3 covers 14 residues. Germline V CDR1 and CDR2: LNHDA, SQIVND (reference sequence). For the CDR3, the DNA is TGTGCCAGTAGCGGACAGGGTCGCTGGGATGGCTACACCTTC. This translates into CASSGQGRWDGYTF.

The J gene is TRBJ2-3, the V gene TRBV19; 7 positions match TRBD2. Trimming removed 4 bases from V and 6 bases from J; junction bases left unmatched: 4. Germline V lookup: CDR1 LNHDA, CDR2 SQIVND (reference sequence). CDR3 length: 13 amino acids. CDR3 loop: CASSKGAGDTQYF. The CDR3 DNA reads as TGTGCCAGTAGTAAGGGAGCGGGGGATACGCAGTATTTT.

The rearrangement joins TRBV7-2 to TRBJ2-5, with D possibly matching TRBD1 (7 bases). Germline CDR1 and CDR2: SGHTA and FQGNSA. CDR3 size: 15 residues. Trimming left V 5 bases short and J 2 bases short, with 15 bases between. In nucleotides, the CDR3 is TGTGCCAGCAGCCGCTCGGCGGGACAGCAAGAGACCCAGTACTTC. Translating gives CASSRSAGQQETQYF.

The chain links TRBV25-1 to TRBJ1-2, with 7 bases matching TRBD1. V gave up 3 bases and J gave up 6 bases; unmatched junction bases: 7. Looked up from germline, CDR1 is MGHDK and CDR2 is SYGVNS. The CDR3 covers 14 residues. CDR3 residues: CASSETSGGDGYTF. The CDR3 DNA is TGTGCCAGCAGTGAGACTTCAGGGGGAGATGGCTACACCTTC.

The genes are TRBV11-2 and TRBJ2-1; the match to TRBD1 covers 7 bases. CDR1 SGHAT and CDR2 FQNNGV come from the germline V gene. This CDR3 is 15 amino acids long. V lost 5 bases and J lost 9; bases outside the gene matches: 13. For the CDR3, the DNA is TGTGCCAGCAGCGATAACACAGGGGCCCGGGGTGAGCAGTTCTTC. It translates to CASSDNTGARGEQFF.

This chain links TRBV6-1 with TRBJ1-2; 10 nucleotides match TRBD1. CDR1 MNHNS and CDR2 SASEGT come from the germline V gene. The CDR3 covers 16 residues. The trim removed 4 bases at V and 8 bases at J, leaving 13 bases unmatched. Here the CDR3 reads CASSVDRGLQSSGYTF. CDR3 coding DNA: TGTGCCAGCAGTGTCGACAGGGGGCTCCAATCGTCGGGCTACACCTTC.